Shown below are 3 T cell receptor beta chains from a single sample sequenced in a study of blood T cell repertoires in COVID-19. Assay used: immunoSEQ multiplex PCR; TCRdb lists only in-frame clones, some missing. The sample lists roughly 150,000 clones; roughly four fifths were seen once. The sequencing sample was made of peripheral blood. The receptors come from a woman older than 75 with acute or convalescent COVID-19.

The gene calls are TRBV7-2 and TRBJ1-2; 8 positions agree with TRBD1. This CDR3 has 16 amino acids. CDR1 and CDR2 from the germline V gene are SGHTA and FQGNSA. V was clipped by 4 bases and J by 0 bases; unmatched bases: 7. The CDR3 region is CASSSQGGVANYGYTF. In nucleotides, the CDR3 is TGTGCCAGCAGCTCACAGGGGGGCGTAGCTAACTATGGCTACACCTTC.

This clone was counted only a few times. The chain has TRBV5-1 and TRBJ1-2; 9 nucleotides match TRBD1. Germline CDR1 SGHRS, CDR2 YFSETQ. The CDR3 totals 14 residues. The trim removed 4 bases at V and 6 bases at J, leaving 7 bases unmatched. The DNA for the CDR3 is TGCGCCAGCAGCCACCCCGGGGACAGGGATGGCTACACCTTC. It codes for CASSHPGDRDGYTF.

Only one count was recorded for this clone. The CDR3 DNA sequence: TGTGCCAGCAGGAAACAGGGAGTTGAGACCCAGTACTTC. Protein product: CASRKQGVETQYF. This rearrangement joins TRBV11-2 to TRBJ2-5; D possibly corresponds to TRBD1 (6 bases). The germline V and J ends were trimmed by 6 bases and 5 bases, with 13 bases remaining between them. The germline CDR1 and CDR2 sequences are SGHAT and FQNNGV. This CDR3 has 13 amino acids.